This T cell receptor (beta chain) came from a study of cytomegalovirus exposure and HLA in healthy donors. PCR was performed using 60 Vbeta and 13 Jbeta primers. Assay used: immunoSEQ multiplex PCR; TCRdb lists only in-frame clones, some missing. The listing records about 150,000 clones. The V and J ends lost 4 bases and 2 bases respectively, with 14 bases between them. CDR3 length: 15 amino acids. The germline V gene has CDR1 SGHTA and CDR2 FQGNSA. The receptor was isolated from a young man in good health and CMV-seronegative. Sequenced sample: PBMCs. The V call is TRBV7-2, the J call TRBJ1-2; tentatively, D is TRBD1 (6 bases). The CDR3 coding sequence is TGTGCCAGCAGCTCCAGGGGCGTGGGGAACTATGGCTACACCTTC. Translated: CASSSRGVGNYGYTF. The complete variable domain, with remaining parts taken from reference TRBV7-2 and TRBJ1-2, reads GAGVSQSPSNKVTEKGKDVELRCDPISGHTALYWYRQSLGQGLEFLIYFQGNSAPDKSGLPSDRFSAERTGGSVSTLTIQRTQQEDSAVYLCASSSRGVGNYGYTFGSGTRLTVV.